The following is a T cell receptor beta chain sequence with its context. The antigen remains unidentified. The source of the sample is a study of T cells after posttransplantation cyclophosphamide. Overall study findings and caveats: TRB overlap between skin or GI tissue T cells and blood was limited.

CDR3 length equals 19 residues. In germline, CDR1 is ENHRY, CDR2 SYGVKD. Unmatched junction bases numbered 9, after V lost 0 bases and J lost 2 bases. The naive gate required viable CD3+CD4+ or CD3+CD8+ cells with CCR7+CD45RA+CD45RO-CD95-CD27+CD28+ phenotype. Libraries were prepared by immunoSEQ multiplex PCR; TCRdb keeps only in-frame clonotypes and omits some of them. The sample carries about 22,000 clones, 97% recorded once. This TCR was sampled from a man between 50 and 59 years old in good health, CMV-negative, and a related stem cell transplant donor. Sequencing used naive CD4+ T cells sorted from PBMCs. The chain recombines TRBV10-3 with TRBJ2-5; 13 bases align to TRBD2. The CDR3 DNA follows: TGTGCCATCAGTGAGTCTGGGACTAGCGGGACTGGGGCTCAAGAGACCCAGTACTTC. Residues: CAISESGTSGTGAQETQYF.